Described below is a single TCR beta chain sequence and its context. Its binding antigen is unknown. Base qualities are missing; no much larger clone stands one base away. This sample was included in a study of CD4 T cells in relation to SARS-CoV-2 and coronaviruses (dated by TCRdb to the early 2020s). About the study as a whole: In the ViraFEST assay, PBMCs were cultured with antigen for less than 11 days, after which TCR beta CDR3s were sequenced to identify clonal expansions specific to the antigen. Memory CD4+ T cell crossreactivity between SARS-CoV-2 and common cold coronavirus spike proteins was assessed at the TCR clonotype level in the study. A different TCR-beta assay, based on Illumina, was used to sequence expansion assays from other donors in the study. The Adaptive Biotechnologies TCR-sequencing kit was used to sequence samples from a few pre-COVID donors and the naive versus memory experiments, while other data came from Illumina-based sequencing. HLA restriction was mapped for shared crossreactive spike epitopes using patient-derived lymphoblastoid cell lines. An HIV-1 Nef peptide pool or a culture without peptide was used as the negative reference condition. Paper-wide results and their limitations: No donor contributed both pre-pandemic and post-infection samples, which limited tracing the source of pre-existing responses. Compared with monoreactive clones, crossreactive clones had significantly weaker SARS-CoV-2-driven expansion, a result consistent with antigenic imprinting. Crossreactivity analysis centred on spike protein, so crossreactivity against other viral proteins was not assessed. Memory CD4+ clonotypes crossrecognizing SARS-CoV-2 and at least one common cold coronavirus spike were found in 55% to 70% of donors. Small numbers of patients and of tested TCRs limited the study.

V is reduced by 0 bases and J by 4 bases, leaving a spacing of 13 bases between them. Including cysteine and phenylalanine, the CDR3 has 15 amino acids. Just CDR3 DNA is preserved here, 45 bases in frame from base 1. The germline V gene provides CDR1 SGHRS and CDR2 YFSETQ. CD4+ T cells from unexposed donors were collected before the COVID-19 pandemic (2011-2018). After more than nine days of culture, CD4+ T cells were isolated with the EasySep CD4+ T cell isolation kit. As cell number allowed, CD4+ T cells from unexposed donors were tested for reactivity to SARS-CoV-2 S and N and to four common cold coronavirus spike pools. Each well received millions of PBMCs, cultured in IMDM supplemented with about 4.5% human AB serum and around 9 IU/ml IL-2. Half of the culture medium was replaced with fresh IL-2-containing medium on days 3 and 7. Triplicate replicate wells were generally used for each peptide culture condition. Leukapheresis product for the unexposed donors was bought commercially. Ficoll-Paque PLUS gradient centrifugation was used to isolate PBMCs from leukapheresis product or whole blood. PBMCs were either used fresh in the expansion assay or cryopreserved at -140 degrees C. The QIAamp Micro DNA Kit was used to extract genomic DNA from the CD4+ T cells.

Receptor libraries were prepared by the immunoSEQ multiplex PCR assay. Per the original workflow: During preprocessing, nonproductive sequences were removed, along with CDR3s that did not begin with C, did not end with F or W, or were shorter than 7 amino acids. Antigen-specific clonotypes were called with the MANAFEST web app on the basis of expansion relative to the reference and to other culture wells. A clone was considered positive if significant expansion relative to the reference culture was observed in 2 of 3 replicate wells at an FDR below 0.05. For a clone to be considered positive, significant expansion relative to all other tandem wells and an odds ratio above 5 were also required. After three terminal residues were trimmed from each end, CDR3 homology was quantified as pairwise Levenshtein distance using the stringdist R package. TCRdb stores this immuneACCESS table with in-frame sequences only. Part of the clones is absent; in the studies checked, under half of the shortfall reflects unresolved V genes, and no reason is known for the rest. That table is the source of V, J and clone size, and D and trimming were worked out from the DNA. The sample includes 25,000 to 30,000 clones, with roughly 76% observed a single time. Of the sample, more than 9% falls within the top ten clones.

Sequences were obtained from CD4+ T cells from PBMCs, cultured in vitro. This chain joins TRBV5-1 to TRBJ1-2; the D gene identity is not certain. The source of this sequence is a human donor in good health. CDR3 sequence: CASSLGPVASYGYTF. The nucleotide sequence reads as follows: TGCGCCAGCAGCTTGGGCCCCGTGGCCAGCTATGGCTACACCTTC.